One and the same sample provided the 30 T cell receptor beta chains below, sequenced in a study of T cell changes during pregnancy in multiple sclerosis. This table comes from immunoSEQ multiplex PCR, and its TCRdb copy is limited to in-frame clones, with some not included. Here the sample spans over 45,000 clones, 90% being singletons. Sample: peripheral blood, taken in the first trimester of pregnancy. The receptor set was obtained from a female donor in good health, enrolled as a control in a pregnancy study.

This clone was recorded only once. This chain joins TRBV27 and TRBJ2-7; the D gene is possibly TRBD1 (6 bases). The CDR3 has 13 residues. V lost 5 bases and J lost 2, with 10 bases in between. Germline CDR1 MNHEY, CDR2 SMNVEV (reference sequence). The CDR3 coding sequence is TGTGCCAGCAGTCCAGGGGTCCCCTACGAGCAGTACTTC. Residues: CASSPGVPYEQYF.

The rearrangement joins TRBV19 to TRBJ1-5; possibly TRBD1 for D (6 bases). CDR1 and CDR2 from the germline V gene are LNHDA and SQIVND (reference sequence). The CDR3 extends over 16 amino acids. Trimming removed 3 bases at V and 5 bases at J, with 17 bases between. The CDR3 reads CASSIGRGKFDQPQHF. In nucleotides, the CDR3 is TGTGCCAGTAGTATCGGCAGGGGCAAATTCGATCAGCCCCAGCATTTT.

The rearrangement uses TRBV6-5 and TRBJ2-7; D remains ambiguous. V was clipped by 0 bases and J by 5 bases, with 14 bases between them. The CDR3 contains 15 residues. Germline CDR1 and CDR2: MNHEY and SVGAGI. CDR3 region: CASSYSAGGVNEQYF. The DNA of the CDR3 is TGTGCCAGCAGTTACTCAGCAGGTGGTGTGAACGAGCAGTACTTC.

V gene TRBV19 combines with J gene TRBJ1-6, with D possibly TRBD1 on 5 matching bases. Trimming removed 5 bases from V and 0 bases from J, with 32 bases in between. The germline gives CDR1 LNHDA, CDR2 SQIVND (reference sequence). CDR3 length: 23 residues. CDR3 nucleotides: TGTGCCAGTAGTCCCTATTTACCCGGGACTTTCATGGCCCGGAGCTCCTATAATTCACCCCTCCACTTT. This translates into CASSPYLPGTFMARSSYNSPLHF.

This clone was picked up one time. J is TRBJ1-2 and V is TRBV9; TRBD1 is a possible D gene (5 bases). This CDR3 contains 13 residues. The germline CDR1 and CDR2 sequences are SGDLS and YYNGEE. Trimming pared 1 base from V and 7 bases from J, leaving 11 bases between. CDR3 in amino acids: CASSVRQIGGYTF. The CDR3 nucleotides are TGTGCCAGCAGCGTAAGACAGATTGGTGGCTACACCTTC. The variable domain in full, completed from reference TRBV9 and TRBJ1-2, reads DSGVTQTPKHLITATGQRVTLRCSPRSGDLSVYWYQQSLDQGLQFLIQYYNGEERAKGNILERFSAQQFPDLHSELNLSSLELGDSALYFCASSVRQIGGYTFGSGTRLTVV.

This clone has a single count. The V call is TRBV6-6, the J call TRBJ2-7, with 12 bases identical to TRBD2. The V gene's germline CDR1 is MNHNY and CDR2 SVGAGI (reference sequence). This CDR3 has 14 amino acids. With V trimmed by 10 bases and J by 1 base, 5 bases remained unmatched. The CDR3 DNA follows: TGTGCCACCTGTGGGACTAGCGGGTCCTACGAGCAGTACTTC. Its translation: CATCGTSGSYEQYF.

The chain joins TRBV6-1 to TRBJ2-7, with TRBD1 as a possible D gene (6 bases). The CDR3 contains 13 residues. CDR1 and CDR2 (germline): MNHNS, SASEGT. V was shortened by 7 bases and J by 2 bases, with 12 bases between the two germline ends. The CDR3 loop reads CASIPTGTYEQYF. Written as DNA, the CDR3 is TGTGCCAGCATTCCGACAGGAACCTACGAGCAGTACTTC.

The chain has TRBV29-1 and TRBJ2-2; TRBD2 might be the D (5 bases). The CDR3 runs 13 residues. From germline, CDR1 is SQVTM and CDR2 ANQGSEA. V dropped 2 bases and J dropped 3 bases, with 7 bases sitting between them. The CDR3 loop reads CSVELAYTGELFF. DNA of the CDR3: TGCAGCGTTGAATTAGCGTACACCGGGGAGCTGTTTTTT.

The chain combines TRBV7-2 with TRBJ1-1; D not certain. The CDR3 runs to 13 residues. Germline values: CDR1 SGHTA, CDR2 FQGNSA. The V and J ends lost 2 bases and 11 bases respectively, with 15 bases between them. CDR3 amino acids: CASSLWIARGAFF. The CDR3 DNA reads as TGTGCCAGCAGCTTATGGATCGCCCGAGGGGCTTTCTTT.

This chain links TRBV7-2 with TRBJ2-1, with TRBD1 matching over 7 bases. This CDR3 has 15 residues. Germline V lookup: CDR1 SGHTA, CDR2 FQGNSA. V dropped 5 bases and J dropped 0; count of bases not matched to a gene: 4. Here the CDR3 reads CASSPGGYSYNEQFF. CDR3 nucleotide sequence: TGTGCCAGCAGCCCAGGGGGATACTCCTACAATGAGCAGTTCTTC.

The table lists this clone with a few counts. V and J are TRBV5-1 and TRBJ2-7; 7 bases agree with TRBD1. The CDR3 has 14 amino acids. Trimming at V came to 4 bases and at J to 3 bases, leaving 7 bases not matched to a gene. Germline V gives CDR1 SGHRS, CDR2 YFSETQ. The CDR3 here is CASSADRADYEQYF. CDR3 in DNA: TGCGCCAGCAGCGCCGACAGGGCCGACTACGAGCAGTACTTC.

The chain joins TRBV7-2 to TRBJ2-7; tentative D call: TRBD1 (6 bases). Per germline, CDR1 SGHTA and CDR2 FQGNSA. The CDR3 contains 13 residues. Trimming took off 5 bases at V and 2 bases at J, with 10 bases between the two ends. CDR3 residues: CASSKDRAYEQYF. The CDR3 bases are TGTGCCAGCAGCAAGGACAGAGCCTACGAGCAGTACTTC.

The chain combines TRBV16 with TRBJ1-1; no firm D call. Trimming shortened V by 2 bases and J by 1 base, and 11 bases separated the two germline ends. The V gene's germline CDR1 is KGHSY and CDR2 FQNENV. CDR3 length: 15 residues. Here the CDR3 reads CASSQLARQNTEAFF. CDR3 DNA sequence: TGTGCCAGCAGCCAACTCGCCAGGCAGAACACTGAAGCTTTCTTT.

The rearrangement links TRBV11-2 to TRBJ2-1, with TRBD2 matching 11 bases. This CDR3 region has 18 residues. With V trimmed by 0 bases and J by 8 bases, 12 bases remained unmatched. The germline gives CDR1 SGHAT, CDR2 FQNNGV. CDR3 sequence (DNA): TGTGCCAGCAGCTTAGATACCAGACTAGCGGGGAGGGCCTATGAGCAGTTCTTC. This encodes CASSLDTRLAGRAYEQFF.

Points on this clone: At one of its ends the junction is not consistent with the germline gene, which may arise from a read error. The CDR3 DNA reads TGTGCTAGCAGCTTACCCGGAAAGGGGAAAGAGACCCAGTACTTC. It encodes CASSLPGKGKETQYF. This chain joins TRBV7-7 and TRBJ2-5; D is perhaps TRBD1 (5 bases). The germline gives CDR1 SSHAT, CDR2 FNYEAQ (reference sequence). The CDR3 runs 15 residues.

The chain links TRBV2 to TRBJ1-2; D might be TRBD1 (5 bases). Germline assignment: CDR1 SNHLY and CDR2 FYNNEI. V lost 2 bases and J 0 bases, leaving 13 bases between the germline ends. The CDR3 spans 16 residues. CDR3 residues: CASSERGGITNYGYTF. The CDR3 nucleotides are TGTGCCAGCAGTGAAAGGGGAGGAATCACTAACTATGGCTACACCTTC.

V and J are TRBV27 and TRBJ2-7, with 9 bases aligning to TRBD1. This CDR3 has 14 amino acids. CDR1 is MNHEY and CDR2 is SMNVEV in the germline V gene (reference sequence). J was trimmed by 4 bases and V by 5 bases; bases with no gene match: 6. CDR3 DNA: TGTGCCAGCAGTCCCCGACAGGGGGGTTACGAGCAGTACTTC. Translation: CASSPRQGGYEQYF.

The chain joins TRBV19 to TRBJ1-6, with a tentative D call TRBD1 (6 bases). The length of the CDR3 is 16 residues. V was trimmed by 7 bases and J by 10 bases, leaving 23 bases between them. Germline V gene lookup returns CDR1 LNHDA and CDR2 SQIVND (reference sequence). DNA of the CDR3: TGTGCCAGTACCATCTCCTCGAGGGGGAGAGGGTCACCCCTCCACTTT. This codes for CASTISSRGRGSPLHF. The variable domain in full, completed from reference TRBV19 and TRBJ1-6, reads DGGITQSPKYLFRKEGQNVTLSCEQNLNHDAMYWYRQDPGQGLRLIYYSQIVNDFQKGDIAEGYSVSREKKESFPLTVTSAQKNPTAFYLCASTISSRGRGSPLHFGNGTRLTVT.

The J gene is TRBJ2-7, the V gene TRBV10-3; perhaps TRBD1 as D (6 bases). Germline V CDR1 and CDR2: ENHRY, SYGVKD. The CDR3 runs to 13 residues. V shed 6 bases and J shed 3 bases, with 12 bases lying between them. The CDR3 DNA reads TGTGCCATCAGAACCGGGACAAGCTACGAGCAGTACTTC. It translates to CAIRTGTSYEQYF.

The rearrangement uses TRBV27 and TRBJ2-7; D is perhaps TRBD2 (5 bases). Germline CDR1 reads MNHEY; CDR2 reads SMNVEV (reference sequence). CDR3 length: 17 amino acids. V was clipped by 5 bases and J by 3 bases, with 23 bases between them. CDR3 in amino acids: CASSDLLDPEGSYEQYF. The CDR3 DNA sequence: TGTGCCAGCAGTGACTTACTGGATCCAGAGGGTAGCTACGAGCAGTACTTC.

The chain employs TRBV19 and TRBJ1-1; no reliable D call. Trimming removed 8 bases from V and 6 bases from J, with 16 bases in between. The CDR3 loop spans 13 amino acids. The germline gives CDR1 LNHDA, CDR2 SQIVND (reference sequence). The CDR3 protein is CASSPDGVAEAFF. The CDR3 bases are TGTGCCAGTTCCCCTGACGGAGTCGCTGAAGCTTTCTTT. The complete variable domain, with remaining parts taken from reference TRBV19 and TRBJ1-1, reads DGGITQSPKYLFRKEGQNVTLSCEQNLNHDAMYWYRQDPGQGLRLIYYSQIVNDFQKGDIAEGYSVSREKKESFPLTVTSAQKNPTAFYLCASSPDGVAEAFFGQGTRLTVV.

The chain joins TRBV28 to TRBJ2-1, with 13 nucleotides matching TRBD2. J gave up 10 bases and V 4 bases, and 13 bases lay outside the gene matches. Germline V gene lookup returns CDR1 MDHEN and CDR2 SYDVKM. The CDR3 is 17 amino acids. This CDR3 reads CASSSPPGLAGEEEQFF. As DNA, the CDR3 is TGTGCCAGCAGTTCGCCCCCTGGACTAGCGGGAGAGGAAGAGCAGTTCTTC.

The J gene is TRBJ1-6, the V gene TRBV6-4; TRBD1 might be the D (5 bases). V lost 2 bases and J lost 5, with 7 bases in between. This CDR3 has 14 residues. Germline CDR1 is MRHNA and CDR2 is SNTAGT. This CDR3 reads CASSDGGDNSPLHF. As DNA, the CDR3 is TGTGCCAGCAGTGACGGGGGGGATAATTCACCCCTCCACTTT.

This chain connects TRBV28 to TRBJ2-2, with D perhaps matching TRBD2 (6 bases). The germline CDR1 and CDR2 sequences are MDHEN and SYDVKM. The CDR3 extends over 15 amino acids. Trimming cost V 5 bases and J 4 bases, with 14 bases left between them. CDR3 nucleotides: TGTGCCAGCAGTCTCCGGGGACTTCTCACCGGGGAGCTGTTTTTT. Its translation is CASSLRGLLTGELFF.

The V call is TRBV2, the J call TRBJ1-1; D gene uncertain. V shed 5 bases and J shed 2 bases, with 6 bases lying between them. CDR1 and CDR2 (germline): SNHLY, FYNNEI. The CDR3 covers 12 residues. DNA of the CDR3: TGTGCCAGCAGTAGAGATAACACTGAAGCTTTCTTT. The encoded protein is CASSRDNTEAFF.

CDR3 residues: CASSLPDREAFF. DNA of the CDR3: TGTGCCAGCAGTTTACCGGACAGAGAAGCTTTCTTT. The genes are TRBV27 and TRBJ1-1; possible D gene TRBD1, 6 bases. Looked up from germline, CDR1 is MNHEY and CDR2 is SMNVEV (reference sequence). V lost 2 bases, J lost 8 bases, and 9 bases lay in between. CDR3 length: 12 residues.

The count of this clone is one. The chain employs TRBV19 and TRBJ2-3; 12 bases match TRBD2. J gave up 3 bases and V 5 bases, and 9 bases lay outside the gene matches. Per germline, CDR1 LNHDA and CDR2 SQIVND (reference sequence). This CDR3 is 17 amino acids long. The CDR3 protein is CASSPSGGAGLTDTQYF. CDR3 DNA sequence: TGTGCCAGTAGTCCTAGCGGGGGGGCCGGTCTGACAGATACGCAGTATTTT.

The chain employs TRBV11-2 and TRBJ2-5, with TRBD2 identical over 9 bases. V was clipped by 1 base and J by 9 bases; unmatched bases: 15. CDR3 length: 17 residues. The germline CDR1 and CDR2 sequences are SGHAT and FQNNGV. Written as DNA, the CDR3 is TGTGCCAGCAGCTTAGTCCGGCTAGCGGGGACAAAAAGAGCCCAGTACTTC. This translates into CASSLVRLAGTKRAQYF.

V usage is TRBV4-1 and J usage is TRBJ2-7, with TRBD2 identical over 13 bases. The CDR3 runs to 16 residues. The junction had 7 bases not matched to a gene; V was cut back by 1 base and J by 7 bases. Germline V gene sequence: CDR1 MGHRA, CDR2 YSYEKL. For the CDR3, the DNA is TGCGCCAGCAGCCAAGCTCCTGGACTAGCGGGGGAAGAGCAGTACTTC. Protein sequence: CASSQAPGLAGEEQYF.

The V call is TRBV5-1, the J call TRBJ1-1; D might be TRBD1 (5 bases). The germline V gene encodes CDR1 SGHRS and CDR2 YFSETQ. V was cut by 0 bases and J by 1 base, with 7 bases left in between. CDR3 length equals 14 residues. CDR3 nucleotides: TGCGCCAGCAGCTTGGCGGGGGGGAACACTGAAGCTTTCTTT. Protein: CASSLAGGNTEAFF.